This T cell receptor beta chain was sequenced for a study of shared T cell receptors in the human thymus. The CDR3 totals 18 residues. CDR1 SGHAT and CDR2 FQNNGV come from the germline V gene. The germline V and J ends were trimmed by 3 bases and 0 bases, with 20 bases remaining between them. The protocol was immunoSEQ multiplex PCR, while the TCRdb copy is restricted to in-frame clones and leaves out a portion. Of 700,000 or so clones in the sample, 80% to 90% were seen once. The data were also submitted as part of a second study, on human thymus T cells. That report notes: The source of the thymus tissue was resections taken during corrective heart surgery. There were highly overlapping thymic repertoires among unrelated individuals, as related research reported.

The sample taken for sequencing was thymocytes. The genes are TRBV11-2 and TRBJ1-2, with D maybe TRBD1 (6 bases). This receptor was obtained from a girl under three years old with a congenital heart defect. DNA for the CDR3: TGTGCCAGCAGCTTCAACGGCATTAGGGGGACCACTAACTATGGCTACACCTTC. Translation gives CASSFNGIRGTTNYGYTF. Full variable domain (remainder filled in from reference TRBV11-2 and TRBJ1-2): EAGVAQSPRYKIIEKRQSVAFWCNPISGHATLYWYQQILGQGPKLLIQFQNNGVVDDSQLPKDRFSAERLKGVDSTLKIQPAKLEDSAVYLCASSFNGIRGTTNYGYTFGSGTRLTVV.